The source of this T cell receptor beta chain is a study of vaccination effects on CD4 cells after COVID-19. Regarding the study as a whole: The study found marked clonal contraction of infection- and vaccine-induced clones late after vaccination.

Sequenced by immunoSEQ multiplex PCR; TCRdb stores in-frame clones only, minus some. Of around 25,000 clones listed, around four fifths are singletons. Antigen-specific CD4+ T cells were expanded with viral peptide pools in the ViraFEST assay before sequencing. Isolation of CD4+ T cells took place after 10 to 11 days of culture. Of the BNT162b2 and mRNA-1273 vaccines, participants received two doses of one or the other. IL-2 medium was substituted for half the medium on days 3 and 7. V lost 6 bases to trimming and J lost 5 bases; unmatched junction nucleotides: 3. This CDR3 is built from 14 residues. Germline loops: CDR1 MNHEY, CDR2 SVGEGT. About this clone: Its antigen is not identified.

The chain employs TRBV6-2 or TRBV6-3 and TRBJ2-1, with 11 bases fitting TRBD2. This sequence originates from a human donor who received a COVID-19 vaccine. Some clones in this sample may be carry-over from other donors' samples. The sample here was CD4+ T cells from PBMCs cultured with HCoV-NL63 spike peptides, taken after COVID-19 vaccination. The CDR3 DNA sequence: TGTGCCAGCAGGCCTAGCGGGGGGAACAATGAGCAGTTCTTC. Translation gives CASRPSGGNNEQFF.